The 4 T cell receptor beta chains below were found in one sample sequenced in a study of low-dose radiotherapy and immunotherapy resistance in tumors. First-strand cDNA used TRAV- and TRBV-specific primers, covering alpha and beta chains. A 20-cycle PCR with a constant-region primer and V-primer adapter amplified TCRs. TCRdb reanalysed the reads using MiXCR and keeps one entry per CDR3 protein. The sample shows approximately 100,000 distinct CDR3 sequences, 20% of them seen only once. Time point: after trial treatment. As for treatment: LDRT plus nivolumab, ipilimumab, low-dose cyclophosphamide and aspirin (RACIN trial). The input for sequencing was PBMCs, taken after low-dose radiotherapy plus immunotherapy. The receptors stem from a male donor with prostate cancer.

As regards this clonotype: With a far larger clone one base away, a read error is the likely cause. The chain recombines TRBV13 with TRBJ2-5; D perhaps matches TRBD1 (6 bases). The germline V gene has CDR1 PRHDT and CDR2 FYEKMQ (reference sequence). CDR3 length: 17 amino acids. The CDR3 sequence: CATSLGRGTILQETQYF. DNA of the CDR3: TGTGCCACCAGCTTAGGCCGTGGGACAATTCTTCAAGAGACCCAGTACTTC.

This clonotype was picked up many times. The chain couples TRBV7-9 to TRBJ2-3; D is perhaps TRBD2 (6 bases). Trimming stripped 4 bases from V and 0 bases from J, with 11 bases between. CDR3 length: 15 amino acids. CDR1 is SEHNR, CDR2 FQNEAQ, per germline (reference sequence). CDR3 in DNA: TGTGCCAGCAGCTCTTGGGGGGAGAGCACAGATACGCAGTATTTT. Translating it yields CASSSWGESTDTQYF.

This chain links TRBV5-4 with TRBJ2-5; possibly TRBD1 for D (6 bases). The CDR3 has 15 amino acids. The germline V and J ends were trimmed by 4 bases and 4 bases, with 17 bases remaining between them. From germline, CDR1 is SGHNT and CDR2 YYREEE (reference sequence). The CDR3 nucleotides are TGTGCCAGCAGCCTACCAGGGGCGTCTCGAGAGACCCAGTACTTC. As protein: CASSLPGASRETQYF.

This clonotype was seen at least ten times. This rearrangement joins TRBV2 to TRBJ2-1; 12 bases are a match to TRBD2. In germline, CDR1 is SNHLY, CDR2 FYNNEI. There are 16 residues in the CDR3. J was trimmed by 7 bases and V by 5 bases; bases with no gene match: 9. CDR3 in DNA: TGTGCCAGCAGTCGCCCGCCTAGCGGGGGGGCGAATGAGCAGTTCTTC. Protein: CASSRPPSGGANEQFF.